This T cell receptor (beta chain) was obtained from a study of glioma-infiltrating T cells. The germline V gene encodes CDR1 ENHRY and CDR2 SYGVKD. The CDR3 loop spans 15 amino acids. V was trimmed by 0 bases and J by 5 bases, leaving 13 bases between them. Study-level points and caveats: Non-neoplastic patients had below-expected tissue-blood divergence, while all gliomas exceeded expectation. CDR3 overlap between tissue and blood was very small.

This clonotype was seen at least ten times. Antigen unknown. Amplification of TCR alpha and beta CDR3 regions from RNA used iRepertoire nested multiplex PCR. Input was 100-400 ng of tissue mRNA or PBMC total RNA. Via MiXCR, TCRdb re-called the multiplex PCR reads, giving one row per CDR3 protein. The sample yields about 5,700 distinct CDR3 sequences, 35% to 45% seen once. This TCR was recovered from a human donor with low-grade glioma or glioblastoma, undergoing nonglioma brain surgery, or in good health (not recorded which). This chain joins TRBV10-3 and TRBJ1-1, with D possibly TRBD1 on 5 matching bases. Sequencing was performed on glioma tissue, nonneoplastic brain tissue, or PBMCs (not recorded which). CDR3 loop: CAISESEGKGTEAFF. CDR3 coding DNA: TGTGCCATCAGTGAGTCGGAGGGGAAAGGGACTGAAGCTTTCTTT.